These T cell receptor beta chains were read from a single sample in a study of cytomegalovirus exposure and HLA in healthy donors. Data came from immunoSEQ multiplex PCR; TCRdb stores just in-frame clones and leaves some out. This sample has about 100,000 clones, with about 75% found just once. The sample taken for sequencing was PBMCs. These receptors were taken from a man aged 35-49 years in good health and CMV-seropositive. Both conserved end residues are part of each CDR3. The D gene is left open where the match is weak. Not all rows give a size; the values are once, few, many and, for expanded clones, a class.

>TRBV9|TRBD2|TRBJ2-2|-
CASSVDGLAGTGELFF
TGTGCCAGCAGCGTGGATGGACTAGCGGGGACCGGGGAGCTGTTTTTT
>TRBV5-8|-|TRBJ1-5|-
CASRLGYSNQPQHF
TGTGCCAGCCGCCTCGGGTATAGCAATCAGCCCCAGCATTTT
>TRBV10-1|-|TRBJ2-1|once
CASSDSGRTQFF
TGCGCCAGCAGTGATTCCGGTCGGACTCAGTTCTTC
>TRBV11-1|TRBD1|TRBJ1-6|-
CASQGGGGDSPLHF
TGTGCCAGCCAAGGCGGAGGGGGCGATTCACCCCTCCACTTT
>TRBV19|TRBD2|TRBJ2-7|-
CASSLAGSHYEQYF
TGTGCCAGTAGCCTAGCGGGGAGCCACTACGAGCAGTACTTC
>TRBV5-1|TRBD2|TRBJ2-7|-
CASSYNRGTSGEQYF
TGCGCCAGCAGTTATAATCGCGGGACTAGCGGAGAGCAGTACTTC
>TRBV10-2|TRBD1|TRBJ1-1|-
CASSTLTGGATNTEAFF
TGCGCCAGCAGTACCTTGACAGGGGGCGCGACGAACACTGAAGCTTTCTTT
>TRBV10-3|TRBD1|TRBJ1-2|-
CAISGLDRADGYTF
TGTGCCATCAGTGGGTTAGACAGGGCTGATGGCTACACCTTC
>TRBV2|-|TRBJ2-7|-
CASSEAGRTKYF
TGTGCCAGCAGTGAAGCTGGTAGGACAAAGTACTTC
>TRBV7-2|TRBD1|TRBJ1-6|-
CASSSLGQLNSPLHF
TGTGCCAGCAGCTCACTGGGACAGTTGAATTCACCCCTCCACTTT
>TRBV27|-|TRBJ2-7|-
CASSLSGGQRGYSYEQYF
TGTGCCAGCAGTTTATCGGGGGGGCAGCGGGGTTATTCCTACGAGCAGTACTTC
>TRBV2|TRBD1|TRBJ1-6|once
CASRQGDSLNSPLHF
TGTGCCAGCAGACAGGGGGACTCCTTGAATTCACCCCTCCACTTT
>TRBV4-1|TRBD1|TRBJ1-1|-
CASSLDDRDTEAFF
TGCGCCAGCAGTCTCGACGACAGGGACACTGAAGCTTTCTTT
>TRBV10-2|TRBD1|TRBJ2-7|-
CASGTGTYEQYF
TGCGCCAGCGGGACAGGGACCTACGAGCAGTACTTC
>TRBV7-2|-|TRBJ1-1|-
CASTPRGGGGTEAFF
TGTGCCAGCACCCCTAGGGGGGGCGGGGGCACTGAAGCTTTCTTT
>TRBV7-9|-|TRBJ2-6|-
CASSENRVWANVLTF
TGTGCCAGCAGCGAGAACAGGGTCTGGGCCAACGTCCTGACTTTC
>TRBV9|-|TRBJ2-5|-
CASSVVGRYQETQYF
TGTGCCAGCAGCGTAGTTGGCAGGTACCAAGAGACCCAGTACTTC
>TRBV10-3|-|TRBJ2-5|-
CAISVGGTGGWETQYF
TGTGCCATCAGTGTCGGTGGGACCGGGGGATGGGAGACCCAGTACTTC
>TRBV19|-|TRBJ2-5|few
CASSIGQEETQYF
TGTGCCAGTAGTATAGGGCAGGAAGAGACCCAGTACTTC
>TRBV19|-|TRBJ2-3|-
CASSIGDWKADTQYF
TGTGCCAGTAGTATAGGGGACTGGAAGGCGGATACGCAGTATTTT
>TRBV7-3|-|TRBJ1-1|-
CASSLSRDTEAFF
TGTGCCAGCAGCTTAAGCCGGGACACTGAAGCTTTCTTT
>TRBV12-5|TRBD1|TRBJ2-7|-
CASGLGQGYEQYF
TGTGCTAGTGGTTTGGGACAGGGGTACGAGCAGTACTTC
>TRBV10-3|TRBD1|TRBJ2-7|few
CAISGAGQGREQYF
TGTGCCATCAGTGGGGCGGGACAGGGTCGCGAGCAGTACTTC
>TRBV9|-|TRBJ2-7|-
CASSVWPTSYEQYF
TGTGCCAGCAGCGTATGGCCGACAAGCTACGAGCAGTACTTC
>TRBV11-2|-|TRBJ2-5|-
CASSLGPGAFQETQYF
TGTGCCAGCAGCTTAGGTCCAGGGGCCTTCCAAGAGACCCAGTACTTC
>TRBV19|-|TRBJ2-3|-
CASSIDAGVPDTQYF
TGTGCCAGTAGTATAGATGCAGGGGTTCCAGATACGCAGTATTTT
>TRBV5-1|TRBD2|TRBJ2-2|-
CASSLAGGQNTGELFF
TGCGCCAGCAGCTTAGCGGGGGGGCAAAACACCGGGGAGCTGTTTTTT
>TRBV28|-|TRBJ2-7|few
CASSVPPGDSYEQYF
TGTGCCAGCAGCGTCCCACCAGGGGACTCCTACGAGCAGTACTTC
>TRBV5-1|-|TRBJ2-1|-
CASAQENEQFF
TGCGCCAGCGCACAGGAAAATGAGCAGTTCTTC
>TRBV4-1|-|TRBJ2-2|-
CASSQGTPGAGNTGELFF
TGCGCCAGCAGCCAAGGAACTCCTGGGGCGGGAAACACCGGGGAGCTGTTTTTT
>TRBV11-2|-|TRBJ2-7|few
CASSLDRTYEQYF
TGTGCCAGCAGCTTAGACAGAACCTACGAGCAGTACTTC
>TRBV28|TRBD2|TRBJ2-7|-
CASRPGGVAYEQYF
TGTGCCAGCAGACCGGGGGGGGTGGCGTACGAGCAGTACTTC
>TRBV27|TRBD2|TRBJ2-1|once
CASSWEAGAGNEQFF
TGTGCCAGCAGTTGGGAAGCGGGAGCGGGGAATGAGCAGTTCTTC
>TRBV9|TRBD2|TRBJ2-7|-
CASSSSGTSGPYEQYF
TGTGCCAGCAGCTCTTCCGGGACTAGCGGACCCTACGAGCAGTACTTC
>TRBV12-5|TRBD1|TRBJ1-5|-
CASGGQGARGGVGSNQPQHF
TGTGCTAGTGGCGGACAGGGGGCGCGGGGCGGCGTGGGTAGCAATCAGCCCCAGCATTTT
>TRBV9|-|TRBJ1-2|-
CASTPRDTPYGYTF
TGTGCCAGCACCCCCCGGGACACACCATATGGCTACACCTTC
>TRBV5-1|TRBD2|TRBJ2-1|-
CASSPSGGATEQFF
TGCGCCAGCAGTCCTAGCGGGGGGGCCACTGAGCAGTTCTTC
>TRBV6-1|TRBD1|TRBJ2-7|-
CARSRQGYEQYF
TGTGCCAGATCGAGACAGGGCTACGAGCAGTACTTC
>TRBV9|TRBD2|TRBJ2-3|-
CASSVVPAGADPDTQYF
TGTGCCAGCAGCGTAGTTCCAGCGGGGGCAGACCCAGATACGCAGTATTTT
>TRBV7-2|TRBD2|TRBJ2-3|once
CASSLAGLAGVDTQYF
TGTGCCAGCAGCTTAGCGGGGTTAGCGGGAGTAGATACGCAGTATTTT
>TRBV19|-|TRBJ2-3|-
CASSIQGQVTDTQYF
TGTGCCAGTAGTATACAGGGGCAGGTCACAGATACGCAGTATTTT
>TRBV6-1|-|TRBJ1-3|-
CASSEQTGSSGNTIYF
TGTGCCAGCAGTGAACAGACGGGGAGCTCTGGAAACACCATATATTTT
>TRBV25-1|TRBD1|TRBJ1-2|-
CASSDTGGVYGYTF
TGTGCCAGCAGTGATACAGGGGGCGTCTATGGCTACACCTTC